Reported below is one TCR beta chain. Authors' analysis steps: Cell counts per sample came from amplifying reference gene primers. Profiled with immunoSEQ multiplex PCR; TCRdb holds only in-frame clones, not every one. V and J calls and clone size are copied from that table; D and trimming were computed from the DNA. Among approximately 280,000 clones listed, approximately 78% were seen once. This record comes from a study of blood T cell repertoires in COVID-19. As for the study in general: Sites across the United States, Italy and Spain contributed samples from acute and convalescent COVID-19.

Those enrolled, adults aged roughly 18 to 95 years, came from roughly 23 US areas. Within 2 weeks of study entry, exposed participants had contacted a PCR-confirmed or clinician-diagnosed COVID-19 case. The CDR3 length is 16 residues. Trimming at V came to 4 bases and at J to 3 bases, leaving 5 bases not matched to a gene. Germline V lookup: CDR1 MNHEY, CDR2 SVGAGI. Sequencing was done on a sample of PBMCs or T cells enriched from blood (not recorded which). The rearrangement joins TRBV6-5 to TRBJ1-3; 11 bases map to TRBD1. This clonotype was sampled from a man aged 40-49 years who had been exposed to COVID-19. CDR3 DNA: TGTGCCAGCAGTTCGGGACAGGGGGTGTTTGGAAACACCATATATTTT. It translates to CASSSGQGVFGNTIYF.